The 27 T cell receptor beta chains below were found in one sample sequenced in a study of neurological immune-mediated disorders. TCRdb fed the 5' RACE reads into MiXCR, producing one record per CDR3 protein. Of about 29,000 distinct CDR3 sequences listed, about an eighth are singletons. The sample consisted of PBMCs. All receptors come from a woman aged 60-75 years in good health.

This clonotype was seen at least ten times. This rearrangement joins TRBV20-1 to TRBJ2-7; 11 positions agree with TRBD2. The V gene's germline CDR1 is DFQATT and CDR2 SNEGSKA (reference sequence). The CDR3 length is 15 residues. V was clipped by 1 base and J by 4 bases; unmatched bases: 6. This CDR3 is CSARGLAGSPYEQYF. The CDR3 DNA sequence: TGCAGTGCTAGAGGACTAGCGGGGTCGCCTTACGAGCAGTACTTC.

This clonotype appeared many times. The chain is built from TRBV5-1 and TRBJ2-3; D is ambiguous. Trimming cost V 4 bases and J 0 bases, with 12 bases left between them. The CDR3 is 15 amino acids. Germline values: CDR1 SGHRS, CDR2 YFSETQ. CDR3 in amino acids: CASSMGTHSTDTQYF. The CDR3 nucleotides read TGCGCCAGCAGCATGGGCACCCATAGCACAGATACGCAGTATTTT.

This clonotype was observed many times. The chain carries TRBV15 and TRBJ2-1; D possibly uses TRBD1 or TRBD2 (6 bases each). Trimming took 0 bases from V and 8 from J, leaving 14 bases between them. There are 15 residues in the CDR3. Germline-derived CDR1 and CDR2 are LNHNV and YYDKDF (reference sequence). The CDR3: CATSRDSQGGYEQFF. The DNA for the CDR3 is TGTGCCACCAGCAGAGATTCACAGGGAGGATATGAGCAGTTCTTC.

At least ten counts were recorded for this clonotype. V usage is TRBV5-6 and J usage is TRBJ2-5; TRBD2 might be the D (6 bases). Trimming cost V 1 base and J 4 bases, with 14 bases left between them. Germline lookup yields CDR1 SGHDT and CDR2 YYEEEE. This CDR3 is built from 15 residues. CDR3 nucleotides: TGTGCCAGCAGCTTGAAGAGGGGAGGCGGAGAGACCCAGTACTTC. Protein: CASSLKRGGGETQYF.

There are many counts of this clonotype. This rearrangement joins TRBV4-1 to TRBJ2-2; D call uncertain. V was trimmed by 2 bases and J by 3 bases, leaving 7 bases between them. The germline V gene encodes CDR1 MGHRA and CDR2 YSYEKL. This CDR3 region has 14 residues. The CDR3 DNA is TGCGCCAGCAGCCAAATAACGCACACCGGGGAGCTGTTTTTT. Its protein product is CASSQITHTGELFF.

This clonotype was seen repeatedly, ten times or more. This chain connects TRBV5-1 to TRBJ1-4, with TRBD1 matching over 7 bases. Looked up from germline, CDR1 is SGHRS and CDR2 is YFSETQ. Trimming cost V 6 bases and J 5 bases; bases outside gene matches: 4. This CDR3 is 13 amino acids long. The CDR3 bases are TGCGCCAGCAAGGAGACAGGGAATGAAAAACTGTTTTTT. Its protein is CASKETGNEKLFF.

This chain uses TRBV7-2 with TRBJ2-7; a weak D match, TRBD1 (6 bases). Germline assignment: CDR1 SGHTA and CDR2 FQGNSA. V gave up 5 bases and J gave up 6 bases, with 20 bases separating them. The CDR3 has 15 amino acids. CDR3 sequence: CASSKQGRSYCEQYF. As DNA, the CDR3 is TGTGCCAGCAGCAAACAGGGCCGGAGCTACTGCGAGCAGTACTTC.

This clonotype has a count of ten or more. V usage is TRBV6-2 or TRBV6-3 and J usage is TRBJ1-6; TRBD1 is a possible D gene (5 bases). Germline V gives CDR1 MNHEY, CDR2 SVGEGT. The CDR3 has 18 residues. With 2 bases removed from V and 0 bases from J, the gap between germline ends came to 14 bases. In nucleotides, the CDR3 is TGTGCCAGCAGTTACGTGCCGGGACGGAGCTCCTATAATTCACCCCTCCACTTT. Encoded protein: CASSYVPGRSSYNSPLHF.

This clonotype has more than one count but fewer than ten. The CDR3 coding sequence is TGTGCCAGCAGCTGGGGGTACAATGAGCAGTTCTTC. It is translated as CASSWGYNEQFF. The chain recombines TRBV11-2 with TRBJ2-1, with D perhaps TRBD1 or TRBD2 (5 bases each). Germline V gives CDR1 SGHAT, CDR2 FQNNGV. The CDR3 covers 12 residues. The V gene lost 4 bases and the J gene lost 4 bases, with 5 bases spanning the gap.

At least ten counts were recorded for this clonotype. The chain is built from TRBV4-1 and TRBJ2-5; unclear D gene. The CDR3 runs to 13 residues. The V gene lost 3 bases and the J gene lost 0 bases, with 5 bases spanning the gap. From germline, CDR1 is MGHRA and CDR2 YSYEKL. The chain's CDR3 is CASSHPYQETQYF. The CDR3 DNA sequence: TGCGCCAGCAGCCATCCCTACCAAGAGACCCAGTACTTC.

This clonotype was picked up many times. This chain connects TRBV7-2 to TRBJ2-7; D gene ambiguous. The germline V and J ends were trimmed by 5 bases and 5 bases, with 10 bases remaining between them. CDR1 and CDR2 (germline): SGHTA, FQGNSA. The CDR3 totals 12 residues. CDR3 loop: CASSGQGHEQYF. As DNA, the CDR3 is TGTGCCAGCAGCGGCCAAGGGCACGAGCAGTACTTC. Combining the CDR3 with reference TRBV7-2 and TRBJ2-7 gives the whole variable domain GAGVSQSPSNKVTEKGKDVELRCDPISGHTALYWYRQSLGQGLEFLIYFQGNSAPDKSGLPSDRFSAERTGGSVSTLTIQRTQQEDSAVYLCASSGQGHEQYFGPGTRLTVT.

V is TRBV12-3 or TRBV12-4 and J is TRBJ1-1; D is possibly TRBD1 (5 bases). V was cut by 8 bases and J by 4 bases, with 35 bases left in between. CDR3 length: 20 amino acids. The CDR3 DNA is TGTGCCAGCGTCCCTGAACGGGGGGAAGGATCCTTTTTTGGTCCCACTGAAGCTTTCTTT. It codes for CASVPERGEGSFFGPTEAFF.

The sample holds many counts of this clonotype. The gene calls are TRBV7-2 and TRBJ2-5, with 12 bases that match TRBD2. The ends lost 5 bases at V and 5 bases at J; junction bases unmatched: 6. The CDR3 totals 15 residues. The V gene's germline CDR1 is SGHTA and CDR2 FQGNSA. The CDR3: CASSTRTSGVETQYF. The CDR3 nucleotides are TGTGCCAGCAGCACCAGGACTAGCGGGGTGGAGACCCAGTACTTC.

The sample holds many counts of this clonotype. This chain's CDR3 is CASSQVGRNEQFF. The CDR3 DNA follows: TGTGCCAGCAGCCAAGTAGGTCGGAATGAGCAGTTCTTC. The chain recombines TRBV3-1 with TRBJ2-1; D ambiguous. Germline lookup yields CDR1 LGHDT and CDR2 YNNKEL (reference sequence). This CDR3 comprises 13 residues. V was trimmed by 1 base and J by 7 bases, leaving 8 bases between them.

This clonotype occurred many times. The V call is TRBV15, the J call TRBJ2-5; TRBD1 matches at 8 bases. V shed 4 bases, J shed 7 bases, and the junction held 14 bases outside the gene matches. Germline values: CDR1 LNHNV, CDR2 YYDKDF (reference sequence). This CDR3 has 16 residues. The DNA for the CDR3 is TGTGCCACCAGCAAAACCCCTAGGACAGGGCCTCGGACCCAGTACTTC. Its translation: CATSKTPRTGPRTQYF.

The chain links TRBV7-2 to TRBJ2-4; 9 nucleotides match TRBD2. V was clipped by 4 bases and J by 0 bases; unmatched bases: 16. Germline CDR1 is SGHTA and CDR2 is FQGNSA. The length of the CDR3 is 20 residues. DNA for the CDR3: TGTGCCAGCAGCTCAGGGAGGGAGCGGGGGGCATGGATAGCCAAAAACATTCAGTACTTC. This encodes CASSSGRERGAWIAKNIQYF.

This clonotype appeared many times. The V call is TRBV9, the J call TRBJ2-3; 10 nucleotides agree with TRBD2. V was clipped by 3 bases and J by 5 bases; unmatched bases: 6. This CDR3 is built from 15 residues. The V gene's germline CDR1 is SGDLS and CDR2 YYNGEE. As DNA, the CDR3 is TGTGCCAGCAGCGCTAGCGGGGGAAATGAAGATACGCAGTATTTT. Its protein product is CASSASGGNEDTQYF.

This clonotype came up many times. The chain has TRBV29-1 and TRBJ2-1, with D unresolved. Trimming removed 3 bases at V and 0 bases at J, with 6 bases between. The length of the CDR3 is 13 residues. The germline CDR1 and CDR2 sequences are SQVTM and ANQGSEA. The CDR3 bases are TGCAGCGTTGAGATGAGCTCCTACAATGAGCAGTTCTTC. Encoded protein: CSVEMSSYNEQFF.

This clonotype has at least ten counts. The chain recombines TRBV28 with TRBJ1-5, with D possibly matching TRBD1 (5 bases). CDR3 length equals 15 residues. Trimming pared 5 bases from V and 6 bases from J, leaving 17 bases between. Germline V gene sequence: CDR1 MDHEN, CDR2 SYDVKM. The CDR3 protein is CASSPSRGHGQPQHF. CDR3 nucleotide sequence: TGTGCCAGCAGTCCGTCAAGGGGCCACGGTCAGCCCCAGCATTTT.

This clonotype was observed at least ten times. The chain uses TRBV5-1 and TRBJ2-2, with 9 bases fitting TRBD1. CDR3 size: 16 residues. CDR1 is SGHRS and CDR2 is YFSETQ in the germline V gene. The V gene end was trimmed by 3 bases and the J gene end by 4 bases; junction bases not matched to a gene: 7. CDR3 sequence: CASSSRPGQGTGELFF. The CDR3 DNA follows: TGCGCCAGCAGCTCCCGGCCGGGACAGGGCACCGGGGAGCTGTTTTTT. Filled out from reference TRBV5-1 and TRBJ2-2, the complete variable domain reads KAGVTQTPRYLIKTRGQQVTLSCSPISGHRSVSWYQQTPGQGLQFLFEYFSETQRNKGNFPGRFSGRQFSNSRSEMNVSTLELGDSALYLCASSSRPGQGTGELFFGEGSRLTVL.

This clonotype was detected ten times or more. V and J are TRBV3-1 and TRBJ2-3; D remains ambiguous. CDR3 length: 17 residues. Trimming cost V 0 bases and J 2 bases, with 15 bases left between them. CDR1 and CDR2 (germline): LGHDT, YNNKEL (reference sequence). CDR3 sequence reads: CASSQDMRPTFTDTQYF. CDR3 nucleotide sequence: TGTGCCAGCAGCCAAGATATGCGACCGACTTTCACAGATACGCAGTATTTT.

This clonotype was seen many times. The chain is built from TRBV18 and TRBJ1-2; 7 bases match TRBD1. The J segment lost 3 bases and the V segment lost 3 bases, leaving 7 bases of the junction unmatched. Germline V gene data show CDR1 as KGHSH and CDR2 as LQKENI. The CDR3 is 15 residues long. This chain's CDR3 is CASSPSSGTDYGYTF. CDR3 sequence (DNA): TGTGCCAGCTCACCGTCTTCCGGGACAGACTATGGCTACACCTTC. Using reference TRBV18 and TRBJ1-2 for the parts outside the CDR3, the full variable domain is NAGVMQNPRHLVRRRGQEARLRCSPMKGHSHVYWYRQLPEEGLKFMVYLQKENIIDESGMPKERFSAEFPKEGPSILRIQQVVRGDSAAYFCASSPSSGTDYGYTFGSGTRLTVV.

This clonotype was counted ten times or more. The CDR3 bases are TGCGCCAGCGGACTCCTATCCGGGACAGCACCCCACGAGCAGTACTTC. As protein: CASGLLSGTAPHEQYF. This chain connects TRBV5-1 to TRBJ2-7; 7 bases line up with TRBD1. The CDR3 contains 16 residues. CDR1 is SGHRS and CDR2 is YFSETQ in the germline V gene. V was clipped by 7 bases and J by 5 bases; unmatched bases: 18.

The table lists this clonotype with many counts. The chain carries TRBV7-6 and TRBJ1-1, with a weak D call TRBD1 (6 bases). Trimming left V 5 bases short and J 3 bases short, with 10 bases between. Germline-derived CDR1 and CDR2 are SGHVS and FNYEAQ. This CDR3 is built from 13 residues. CDR3 loop: CASSQGLDTEAFF. The CDR3 DNA reads TGTGCCAGCAGCCAGGGGCTCGACACTGAAGCTTTCTTT.

This clonotype has a count of ten or more. CDR3 protein: CAITGGTGEKLFF. CDR3 sequence (DNA): TGTGCCATCACCGGCGGGACAGGCGAAAAACTGTTTTTT. V and J are TRBV10-3 and TRBJ1-4; 8 nucleotides align to TRBD1. V trimming: 7 bases; J trimming: 8 bases; junction bases outside the gene matches: 6. This CDR3 has 13 amino acids. Germline V gene lookup returns CDR1 ENHRY and CDR2 SYGVKD.

This clonotype was detected ten times or more. The CDR3 reads CASSPRLAGIPDTQYF. The CDR3 DNA reads TGTGCCAGCAGCCCACGACTAGCGGGGATTCCAGATACGCAGTATTTT. The gene calls are TRBV7-9 and TRBJ2-3; 11 bases agree with TRBD2. J lost 4 bases, V lost 5 bases, and 8 bases had no gene match. Germline lookup yields CDR1 SEHNR and CDR2 FQNEAQ (reference sequence). The CDR3 runs to 16 residues. The full variable domain, its missing parts supplied by reference TRBV7-9 and TRBJ2-3, is DTGVSQNPRHKITKRGQNVTFRCDPISEHNRLYWYRQTLGQGPEFLTYFQNEAQLEKSRLLSDRFSAERPKGSFSTLEIQRTEQGDSAMYLCASSPRLAGIPDTQYFGPGTRLTVL.

This clonotype was detected many times. The chain combines TRBV14 with TRBJ1-6, with D tentatively TRBD1 (5 bases). V was pared by 3 bases and J by 10 bases, with 10 bases between. There are 13 residues in the CDR3. CDR1 is SGHDN and CDR2 is FVKESK in the germline V gene. The CDR3 region has the DNA TGTGCCAGCAGCCAGAGGGGCGGGTCACCCCTCCACTTT. It encodes CASSQRGGSPLHF.